Following are 14 T cell receptor beta chains from one sample sequenced in a study of cytomegalovirus exposure and HLA in healthy donors. The PCR made use of 60 Vbeta and 13 Jbeta primers. Measured with immunoSEQ multiplex PCR; TCRdb has only the in-frame clones, and not every one. The table includes under 200,000 clones, about 75% detected once. The specimen was PBMCs. The receptors were gathered from a male donor in good health and CMV-seronegative.

The gene calls are TRBV5-4 and TRBJ1-4; 8 bases fit TRBD1. The ends lost 5 bases at V and 6 bases at J; junction bases unmatched: 6. The CDR3 consists of 14 residues. Germline CDR1 reads SGHNT; CDR2 reads YYREEE (reference sequence). CDR3 in DNA: TGTGCCAGCAGTACCGGACAGGGCGATGAAAAACTGTTTTTT. Translation gives CASSTGQGDEKLFF.

The V call is TRBV4-2, the J call TRBJ1-4, with no clear D. Germline V lookup: CDR1 LGHNA, CDR2 YNFKEQ. The CDR3 contains 14 residues. V lost 0 bases and J 8 bases, leaving 10 bases between the germline ends. The chain's CDR3 is CASSQDTQTEKLFF. The CDR3 coding sequence is TGTGCCAGCAGCCAAGATACACAGACCGAAAAACTGTTTTTT.

The rearrangement uses TRBV18 and TRBJ2-2; 9 bases match TRBD1. Trimming took 6 bases from V and 4 from J; bases not matched to a gene: 6. Germline CDR1 and CDR2: KGHSH and LQKENI. The CDR3 extends over 15 amino acids. The CDR3 loop is CASSAGTGSTGELFF. DNA of the CDR3: TGTGCCAGCTCGGCCGGGACAGGGTCCACCGGGGAGCTGTTTTTT. Supplemented by reference TRBV18 and TRBJ2-2, the full variable domain reads NAGVMQNPRHLVRRRGQEARLRCSPMKGHSHVYWYRQLPEEGLKFMVYLQKENIIDESGMPKERFSAEFPKEGPSILRIQQVVRGDSAAYFCASSAGTGSTGELFFGEGSRLTVL.

The CDR3 nucleotides read TGTGCCAGCAGCTTGGGGGGACAGGTTAGCAATCAGCCCCAGCATTTT. Its protein product is CASSLGGQVSNQPQHF. V is TRBV5-4 and J is TRBJ1-5, with 8 bases aligning to TRBD1. The germline V gene encodes CDR1 SGHNT and CDR2 YYREEE (reference sequence). There are 16 residues in the CDR3. The V segment lost 0 bases and the J segment 0 bases; nucleotides outside the gene matches: 2.

CDR3 region: CASSLGGAGVYEQYF. CDR3 DNA sequence: TGTGCCAGCAGTTTAGGCGGAGCGGGAGTCTACGAGCAGTACTTC. The chain has TRBV28 and TRBJ2-7; 8 nucleotides match TRBD2. V gave up 2 bases and J gave up 3 bases; unmatched junction bases: 6. Looked up from germline, CDR1 is MDHEN and CDR2 is SYDVKM. This CDR3 comprises 15 residues.

V is TRBV7-2 and J is TRBJ1-1; possible D gene TRBD1, 6 bases. There are 15 residues in the CDR3. The V and J ends lost 1 base and 6 bases respectively, with 15 bases between them. Germline V gives CDR1 SGHTA, CDR2 FQGNSA. The CDR3 nucleotides are TGTGCCAGCAGCTTAGGGGCAACAGGGCTGGCTGAAGCTTTCTTT. As protein: CASSLGATGLAEAFF. The variable domain in full, completed from reference TRBV7-2 and TRBJ1-1, reads GAGVSQSPSNKVTEKGKDVELRCDPISGHTALYWYRQSLGQGLEFLIYFQGNSAPDKSGLPSDRFSAERTGGSVSTLTIQRTQQEDSAVYLCASSLGATGLAEAFFGQGTRLTVV.

The rearrangement joins TRBV7-3 to TRBJ2-2; 8 bases fit TRBD2. V dropped 3 bases and J dropped 2; count of bases not matched to a gene: 5. Germline CDR1 is SGHTA and CDR2 is FQGTGA. The length of the CDR3 is 16 residues. CDR3 sequence (DNA): TGTGCCAGCAGCTTGCGACTAGCGTATAACACCGGGGAGCTGTTTTTT. This translates into CASSLRLAYNTGELFF.

The chain carries TRBV19 and TRBJ2-1, with a possible D match to TRBD2 (6 bases). The germline V and J ends were trimmed by 5 bases and 4 bases, with 15 bases remaining between them. CDR1 is LNHDA and CDR2 is SQIVND in the germline V gene (reference sequence). This CDR3 contains 15 residues. CDR3 bases: TGTGCCAGTAGTGCCTCTAGCGCGGCTTACAATGAGCAGTTCTTC. Its protein product is CASSASSAAYNEQFF.

The chain recombines TRBV9 with TRBJ1-6, with D unresolved. This CDR3 is 13 amino acids long. V gave up 0 bases and J gave up 7 bases, with 5 bases separating them. CDR1 and CDR2 from the germline V gene are SGDLS and YYNGEE. CDR3 in amino acids: CASSVDLNSPLHF. The CDR3 DNA sequence: TGTGCCAGCAGCGTAGATCTGAATTCACCCCTCCACTTT.

This clone was found a few times. V and J are TRBV13 and TRBJ2-7; 9 bases agree with TRBD2. This CDR3 region has 15 residues. Germline CDR1 is PRHDT and CDR2 is FYEKMQ (reference sequence). J was trimmed by 3 bases and V by 5 bases; bases with no gene match: 8. The CDR3 DNA reads TGTGCCAGCAGCATTGGGGGACTAGCCAACTACGAGCAGTACTTC. Amino acid sequence: CASSIGGLANYEQYF.

The chain recombines TRBV6-5 with TRBJ2-7; D may be TRBD1 (5 bases). Germline V gene sequence: CDR1 MNHEY, CDR2 SVGAGI. Trimming took off 7 bases at V and 5 bases at J, with 15 bases between the two ends. The CDR3 sequence is 13 residues long. CDR3 coding DNA: TGTGCCAGCACCACGGACATCCGTCACGAGCAGTACTTC. Protein product: CASTTDIRHEQYF.

This chain links TRBV4-2 with TRBJ1-1; TRBD1 aligns across 8 bases. The length of the CDR3 is 14 residues. After removal of 2 bases from V and 10 bases from J, the junction contained 9 bases not matched to a gene. Per the germline V gene, CDR1 is LGHNA and CDR2 is YNFKEQ. The CDR3 coding sequence is TGTGCCAGCAGCCAATTGCGGCAGGGGGCGGTAGCTTTCTTT. The encoded protein is CASSQLRQGAVAFF.

This chain links TRBV9 with TRBJ2-7; 13 bases are a match to TRBD2. This CDR3 comprises 15 residues. Germline V lookup: CDR1 SGDLS, CDR2 YYNGEE. The V segment lost 6 bases and the J segment 2 bases; nucleotides outside the gene matches: 5. The CDR3 bases are TGTGCCAGCACCCCTGGGACTAGCGGGACCTACGAGCAGTACTTC. This translates into CASTPGTSGTYEQYF. The complete variable domain, with remaining parts taken from reference TRBV9 and TRBJ2-7, reads DSGVTQTPKHLITATGQRVTLRCSPRSGDLSVYWYQQSLDQGLQFLIQYYNGEERAKGNILERFSAQQFPDLHSELNLSSLELGDSALYFCASTPGTSGTYEQYFGPGTRLTVT.

The V and J genes are TRBV9 and TRBJ2-7, with 10 bases fitting TRBD2. J was trimmed by 2 bases and V by 4 bases; bases with no gene match: 9. CDR1 SGDLS and CDR2 YYNGEE come from the germline V gene. The CDR3 is 16 residues long. CDR3 protein: CASSPIPSGSAYEQYF. CDR3 DNA: TGTGCCAGCAGCCCGATCCCTAGCGGGAGTGCCTACGAGCAGTACTTC.